This T cell receptor beta chain came from a study of T cell repertoires in cytomegalovirus infection. Study findings and constraints: CMV carriers having the relevant HLA were flagged by cumulative public TCR beta family frequency. It was HLA-C-restricted CMV-specific TCR beta clonotypes that dominated the response ex vivo.

The CDR3 has 12 amino acids. The ends were cut back, 6 bases at V and 6 bases at J, with 11 bases in the middle. Germline CDR1 SEHNR, CDR2 FQNEAQ (reference sequence). There are many counts of this clonotype. Its antigen is not known. Via MiXCR, TCRdb re-called the reads, giving one row per CDR3 protein. The sample records about 310,000 distinct CDR3 sequences, roughly 25% being singletons. The specimen comprised cultured PBMCs, sampled from culture after CMV antigen stimulation. This TCR was sampled from a human donor in good health (CMV status not recorded). Some clones in this sample may be carry-over from other donors' samples. V gene TRBV7-9 combines with J gene TRBJ1-2; D unclear. CDR3 coding DNA: TGTGCCAGCAGTTTAAGTTTCGATGGCTACACCTTC. Protein product: CASSLSFDGYTF. The whole variable domain, remainder taken from reference TRBV7-9 and TRBJ1-2, is DTGVSQNPRHKITKRGQNVTFRCDPISEHNRLYWYRQTLGQGPEFLTYFQNEAQLEKSRLLSDRFSAERPKGSFSTLEIQRTEQGDSAMYLCASSLSFDGYTFGSGTRLTVV.